This TCR beta chain was sequenced in a study of beta chain features in type 1 diabetes. This clone showed up just a few times. Its antigen is unidentified. The CDR3 is made up of 16 amino acids. CDR1 and CDR2 (germline): SGHTA, FQGNSA. V dropped 2 bases and J dropped 5; count of bases not matched to a gene: 8. Investigators reverse transcribed all isolated RNA, so they sequenced expressed TCRB transcripts. Method: immunoSEQ multiplex PCR; TCRdb's copy keeps in-frame clones and lacks some. The table has some 140,000 clones, around a tenth seen once. Broader study findings: The naive, central memory and Treg TCRB repertoires of patients appeared to be more similar to one another than those of healthy donors.

The gene calls are TRBV7-2 and TRBJ2-5; 10 positions match TRBD2. The TCR comes from a man in his late teens or twenties in good health. The sequencing input was central memory CD4+ T cells from blood. CDR3: CASSLSQRGGWETQYF. Written as DNA, the CDR3 is TGTGCCAGCAGCTTATCCCAGCGGGGGGGGTGGGAGACCCAGTACTTC.